This TCR beta chain was profiled in a study of beta chain features in type 1 diabetes (dated by TCRdb to 2017 to 2018). Context from the whole study: Mean age, gender distribution, total cell number and subset yield did not differ between patients and healthy donors. Whereas all 30 or so donors provided naive and central memory subsets, regulatory and stem cell-like memory subsets were isolated from just 8 patients and roughly eight healthy donors. The study compared TCRB repertoires of sorted circulating CD4+ T cell subsets between recently diagnosed type 1 diabetes patients and matched healthy donors. A total of some 110 million sorted cells were examined across all samples, and the number of cells per subset was strongly correlated with RNA yield.

CDR1 and CDR2, looked up from the germline V gene, are KGHSH and LQKENI. V is reduced by 3 bases and J by 5 bases, leaving a spacing of 16 bases between them. The CDR3 contains 15 residues, cysteine and phenylalanine counted. CDR3 DNA only is kept here, 45 bases in frame from base 1. Regarding this clone: This clone's antigen is unknown. No much larger clonotype is one base removed from it; base qualities were not supplied.

Each donor gave one peripheral blood draw, averaging roughly 120 mL, which was collected into heparinised tubes. Naive, central memory, regulatory and stem cell-like memory CD4+ T cells were sorted on a BD FACSAria II using a panel including CD45RO, CCR7, CD25, CD127, CD95 and CD27. All sorted populations exceeded 95% purity. PBMCs were isolated immediately by Lymphoprep density gradient centrifugation and stained directly without culture. So that batch effects would be minimized, each experiment stained and sorted samples in pairs, pairing one healthy donor with one patient. Summary of the overall study and its limitations: Because the HLA sub-analyses included only small numbers of individuals, any influence of HLA type on TCRB rearrangement was left unresolved. Naive, central memory and regulatory TCRB repertoires appeared more similar among patients than among healthy donors. PCR may preferentially amplify shorter templates, but because patient and control samples were amplified and corrected together, any resulting skew would affect both groups equally. Because cDNA rather than genomic DNA was sequenced, highly expressing activated cells could have been over-represented, although no difference in activation and CD3 levels was found between groups. Patients with type 1 diabetes made fewer insertions and deleted more nucleotides at VDJ recombination sites, implying thymic rearrangement abnormalities. Type 1 diabetes patients showed a moderate but significant shortening of TCRB CDR3 length in all four CD4+ subsets.

The entire amount of isolated RNA was reverse transcribed using the High Capacity cDNA Reverse Transcription Kit, so the sequenced TCRB transcripts were expressed ones. Naive, central memory and regulatory T cell samples underwent deep immunoSEQ sequencing, averaging roughly 3.4 million total reads per sample. After sorted cells were lysed in RLT buffer, RNA was extracted with DNase-treated RNeasy Micro or Mini kits, with the choice depending on cell number. To prevent cross-contamination, each cell subset was processed individually, whereas patient and healthy donor samples were processed jointly. The immunoSEQ multiplex PCR was used to amplify TCRB sequences from cDNA, yielding 87-bp fragments that span the CDR3 region. The amplicons were sequenced using the Illumina HiSeq platform. For the original study's pipeline: Synthetic template baselines were used to correct PCR bias computationally, reads within Hamming distance 2 were collapsed together, and singletons that could not be merged were discarded. By aligning reads against IMGT, V, D and J genes, CDR3 length, and insertions or deletions at six rearrangement sites were assigned. Within each subset, clonotype counts were normalized to sorted cell number, and only after that were true diversity and Gini coefficients computed with the tcR R package. Repertoire sharing was quantified using the overlap coefficient calculated on TCRB nucleotide sequences. As a proxy for the pre-selection repertoire, out-of-frame TCRB sequences from naive cells were analyzed. TCRdb stores this immuneACCESS table with in-frame sequences only. Part of the clones is absent; in the studies checked, under half of the shortfall reflects unresolved V genes, and no reason is known for the rest. The V and J calls and clone size were taken over from that table, and D and trimming were inferred from the DNA. This sample comprises roughly 230,000 clones, more than 9% of them detected only once. The leading ten clones occupy approximately 0.03% of the sample.

Sequencing was performed on naive CD4+ T cells from blood. The cell subset or site label corresponds to: true naive CD4+ T cells. This TCR was recovered from a woman aged 18-30 years in good health. The rearranged chain carries TRBV18 and TRBJ2-5; perhaps TRBD2 is the D gene, with 6 bases matching. CDR3 protein: CASSPEGSPGETQYF. The nucleotides read TGTGCCAGCTCACCGGAGGGGAGCCCCGGGGAGACCCAGTACTTC. With the rest looked up from the reference TRBV18 and TRBJ2-5 genes rather than sequenced, the full variable domain is NAGVMQNPRHLVRRRGQEARLRCSPMKGHSHVYWYRQLPEEGLKFMVYLQKENIIDESGMPKERFSAEFPKEGPSILRIQQVVRGDSAAYFCASSPEGSPGETQYFGPGTRLLVL.